The entry that follows covers one T cell receptor beta chain sequence. With 2 bases clipped from V and 3 bases from J, the junction kept 6 bases outside the gene matches. Looked up from germline, CDR1 is PRHDT and CDR2 is FYEKMQ (reference sequence). CDR3 length: 15 residues. The data were produced by immunoSEQ multiplex PCR, yet TCRdb's version contains in-frame clones alone and is incomplete. This table has 50,000 to 60,000 clones, 90% appearing once. The data originate from a study of T cell changes during pregnancy in multiple sclerosis. Sequencing was performed on peripheral blood, taken in the first trimester of pregnancy. The rearrangement uses TRBV13 and TRBJ2-7, with 8 bases matching TRBD2. The receptor was isolated from a female donor in good health, enrolled as a control in a pregnancy study. The CDR3 sequence: CASSLTGGGSYEQYF. CDR3 DNA: TGTGCCAGCAGCTTAACCGGCGGGGGGAGCTACGAGCAGTACTTC.